Sequencing of this T cell receptor beta chain was carried out in a study of T cell responses to AZD1222 COVID-19 vaccine. Using immunoSEQ multiplex PCR, the repertoire was profiled, and TCRdb retains in-frame clones only, with some absent. Altogether 150,000 to 200,000 clones are present, approximately 92% being singletons, with the ten largest covering over 9.5%. V lost 5 bases, J lost 5 bases, and 1 base stayed unmatched. CDR1 is MNHEY, CDR2 SVGAGI, per germline. The CDR3 is 14 amino acids. Study-wide results and caveats: CD4 TCRs covered the whole spike, strongest at regions 160-218 and 743-854.

A note on this clone: No antigen is known for it.

The chain combines TRBV6-5 with TRBJ2-1; 12 positions match TRBD1. The clonotype was recovered from an adult in good health. The sequencing here drew on peripheral blood, taken on day 0 of AZD1222 vaccination. In DNA form, the CDR3 reads TGTGCCAGCAGTCGGGACAGGGGGCACAATGAGCAGTTCTTC. It specifies CASSRDRGHNEQFF.